This T cell receptor (beta chain) was sequenced in a study of sequential checkpoint blockade in melanoma. Study details: Arm A got nivolumab then ipilimumab; arm B the reverse, 1:1. Maintenance nivolumab came after either treatment sequence.

Method: immunoSEQ multiplex PCR; TCRdb's copy keeps in-frame clones and lacks some. The sample lists around 10,000 clones; roughly 73% were seen once. A single count supports this clone. Described treatment: randomized to nivolumab then ipilimumab (arm A) or the reverse (arm B). DNA-damaging chemotherapy had not been given to any patient beforehand. PBMC sorting kept live CD3+CD8+ cells without CD19 or CD56. From germline, CDR1 is SGHTA and CDR2 FQGNSA. The CDR3 runs 17 residues. The ends lost 7 bases at V and 4 bases at J; junction bases unmatched: 11. The chain combines TRBV7-2 with TRBJ2-5; TRBD2 aligns across 14 bases. Material: CD8+ T cells sorted from blood (inferred from file names), obtained from a patient given nivolumab and ipilimumab in sequence. This sequence originates from a human donor with melanoma. The CDR3 region has the DNA TGTGCCAGCACCACGGCCGCAGGACTAGCGGGAGGAGAGACCCAGTACTTC. This translates into CASTTAAGLAGGETQYF.